This paragraph covers one TCR beta chain sequence. Its target is not known. Execution of the assay was at deep level. Each subset's genomic DNA was split evenly across several immunoSEQ plates. Profiling relied on immunoSEQ multiplex PCR, and the TCRdb table lists in-frame clones only, not all of them. The sample has 2 million to 2.5 million clones; just under 95% are singletons. This entry belongs to a study of shared clonotypes between healthy human individuals. Per the germline V gene, CDR1 is LNHDA and CDR2 is SQIVND (reference sequence). CDR3 length: 14 residues. The V and J ends lost 10 bases and 6 bases, in that order; junction bases with no gene match: 11. Points from the study as a whole: Larger estimated richness was generally seen in naive subsets than in memory subsets.

Material: naive CD4+ T cells from PBMCs. Documented subset: CD45RA+ positively selected. This TCR was recovered from a man between 18 and 29 years old in good health. Some clones in this sample may be carry-over from other donors' samples. The chain combines TRBV19 with TRBJ2-1; 8 bases are shared with TRBD1. CDR3 region: CATARDRRINEQFF. As DNA, the CDR3 is TGTGCCACCGCTAGGGACAGGAGAATCAATGAGCAGTTCTTC.